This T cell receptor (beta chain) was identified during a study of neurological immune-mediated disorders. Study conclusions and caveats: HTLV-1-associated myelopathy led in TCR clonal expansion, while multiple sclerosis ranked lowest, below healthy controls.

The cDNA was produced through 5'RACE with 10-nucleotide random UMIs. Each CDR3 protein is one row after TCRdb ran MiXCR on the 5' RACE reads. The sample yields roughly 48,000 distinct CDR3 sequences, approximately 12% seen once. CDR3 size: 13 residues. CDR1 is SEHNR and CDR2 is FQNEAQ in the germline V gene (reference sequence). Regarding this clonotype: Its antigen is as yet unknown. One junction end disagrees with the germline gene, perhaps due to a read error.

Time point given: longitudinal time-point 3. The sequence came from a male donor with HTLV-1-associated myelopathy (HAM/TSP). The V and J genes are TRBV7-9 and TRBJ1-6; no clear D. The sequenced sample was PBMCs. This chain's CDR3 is CASSMDVGSHLHF. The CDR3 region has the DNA TGTGCCAGCAGCATGGACGTCGGTTCACACCTCCACTTT.